Shown below are 20 T cell receptor beta chains from a single sample sequenced in a study of OX40 agonist ivuxolimab in advanced cancers. TCRdb keeps only in-frame clones here, not all; method: immunoSEQ multiplex PCR. The sample contains around 63,000 clones, approximately 92% of which appear only once. The material was CD4+ or CD8+ T cells sorted from blood, obtained in a trial of the OX40 agonist ivuxolimab. These receptors originate from an adult with an advanced solid tumor such as melanoma, head and neck, liver or kidney cancer.

The genes are TRBV4-1 and TRBJ1-6; 8 bases agree with TRBD1. Losses at the gene ends were 2 bases for V and 6 bases for J; bases not matched to a gene: 6. The germline V gene has CDR1 MGHRA and CDR2 YSYEKL. The CDR3 is made up of 16 amino acids. In nucleotides, the CDR3 is TGCGCCAGCAGCCAAACCAGGGGGCTGAGTAATTCACCCCTCCACTTT. Translated: CASSQTRGLSNSPLHF.

The chain links TRBV2 to TRBJ1-4; 9 bases are a match to TRBD1. The V segment lost 5 bases and the J segment 6 bases; nucleotides outside the gene matches: 13. CDR3 length: 17 residues. Germline V lookup: CDR1 SNHLY, CDR2 FYNNEI. The CDR3 is CASSSDRGAARDEKLFF. CDR3 DNA sequence: TGTGCCAGCAGTTCGGACAGGGGCGCAGCCCGGGATGAAAAACTGTTTTTT.

The rearrangement joins TRBV7-9 to TRBJ2-1; 14 bases agree with TRBD2. The trim removed 5 bases at V and 4 bases at J, leaving 7 bases unmatched. Germline assignment: CDR1 SEHNR and CDR2 FQNEAQ (reference sequence). The CDR3 spans 17 residues. The CDR3 coding sequence is TGTGCCAGCAGCGGGAGGACTAGCGGGAGGTCATACAATGAGCAGTTCTTC. It encodes CASSGRTSGRSYNEQFF.

The CDR3 reads CASRSGGLNGYTF. For the CDR3, the DNA is TGTGCCAGCAGGTCTGGGGGGCTAAATGGCTACACCTTC. This chain connects TRBV6-5 to TRBJ1-2; possible D gene TRBD1, 6 bases. Trimming removed 6 bases from V and 6 bases from J, with 14 bases in between. The CDR3 is 13 residues long. CDR1 and CDR2 (germline): MNHEY, SVGAGI.

V usage is TRBV19 and J usage is TRBJ1-5; TRBD1 is a possible D gene (5 bases). The CDR3 loop spans 14 amino acids. The germline V gene encodes CDR1 LNHDA and CDR2 SQIVND (reference sequence). The V end was cut by 7 bases, the J end by 6 bases, with 16 bases between. CDR3 loop: CASTEWGPGQPQHF. CDR3 nucleotide sequence: TGTGCCAGTACGGAATGGGGCCCAGGTCAGCCCCAGCATTTT.

V and J are TRBV5-1 and TRBJ1-1; no reliable D call. Trimming cost V 2 bases and J 5 bases, with 10 bases left between them. CDR3 size: 13 residues. Per germline, CDR1 SGHRS and CDR2 YFSETQ. In DNA, the CDR3 is TGCGCCAGCAGCTTTGGAGTTGAAACTGAAGCTTTCTTT. It is translated as CASSFGVETEAFF.

The table lists this clone with a few counts. V gene TRBV25-1 combines with J gene TRBJ2-3, with D unclear. This CDR3 is 15 amino acids long. Trimming removed 5 bases from V and 1 base from J, with 13 bases in between. From germline, CDR1 is MGHDK and CDR2 SYGVNS. This chain's CDR3 is CASSSRPWGTDTQYF. The CDR3 bases are TGTGCCAGCAGTTCCCGGCCGTGGGGCACAGATACGCAGTATTTT.

The chain links TRBV4-2 to TRBJ2-1, with 8 bases fitting TRBD2. J gave up 4 bases and V 5 bases, and 7 bases lay outside the gene matches. The germline gives CDR1 LGHNA, CDR2 YNFKEQ. The CDR3 length is 15 residues. The CDR3 nucleotides are TGTGCCAGCAGCGAAGCGGGAGAGGGGTACAATGAGCAGTTCTTC. It is translated as CASSEAGEGYNEQFF.

This chain connects TRBV7-9 to TRBJ2-4, with no clear D. Looked up from germline, CDR1 is SEHNR and CDR2 is FQNEAQ (reference sequence). Trimming took off 4 bases at V and 7 bases at J, with 8 bases between the two ends. The CDR3 totals 12 residues. The chain's CDR3 is CASSSPYNIQYF. CDR3 DNA sequence: TGTGCCAGCAGCTCTCCCTACAACATTCAGTACTTC. The entire variable domain, with the rest obtained from reference TRBV7-9 and TRBJ2-4, is as follows: DTGVSQNPRHKITKRGQNVTFRCDPISEHNRLYWYRQTLGQGPEFLTYFQNEAQLEKSRLLSDRFSAERPKGSFSTLEIQRTEQGDSAMYLCASSSPYNIQYFGAGTRLSVL.

V gene TRBV6-6 combines with J gene TRBJ1-1, with D perhaps matching TRBD1 (6 bases). V gave up 8 bases and J gave up 5 bases, with 15 bases separating them. Germline V CDR1 and CDR2: MNHNY, SVGAGI (reference sequence). CDR3 size: 13 residues. CDR3 protein: CASQGGSSTEAFF. CDR3 DNA: TGTGCCAGCCAAGGGGGGTCGAGTACTGAAGCTTTCTTT.

V usage is TRBV5-1 and J usage is TRBJ1-2; weak D call: TRBD1 (6 bases). V was pared by 0 bases and J by 8 bases, with 8 bases between. The germline CDR1 and CDR2 sequences are SGHRS and YFSETQ. The CDR3 contains 12 residues. The CDR3 DNA reads TGCGCCAGCAGCTTGGGACAGGAGGGCTACACCTTC. Protein product: CASSLGQEGYTF.

This chain links TRBV7-9 with TRBJ1-1; tentative D call: TRBD1 (6 bases). Trimming shortened V by 3 bases and J by 3 bases, and 8 bases separated the two germline ends. The CDR3 is made up of 13 amino acids. CDR1 SEHNR and CDR2 FQNEAQ come from the germline V gene (reference sequence). The CDR3 bases are TGTGCCAGCAGCTTGACAGGAGACACTGAAGCTTTCTTT. It codes for CASSLTGDTEAFF. The full variable domain, its missing parts supplied by reference TRBV7-9 and TRBJ1-1, is DTGVSQNPRHKITKRGQNVTFRCDPISEHNRLYWYRQTLGQGPEFLTYFQNEAQLEKSRLLSDRFSAERPKGSFSTLEIQRTEQGDSAMYLCASSLTGDTEAFFGQGTRLTVV.

This sequence joins TRBV5-4 and TRBJ2-2; 9 bases agree with TRBD2. The CDR3 loop spans 16 amino acids. Trimming removed 4 bases from V and 6 bases from J; junction bases left unmatched: 10. Per the germline V gene, CDR1 is SGHNT and CDR2 is YYREEE (reference sequence). DNA for the CDR3: TGTGCCAGCAGCCCCGGCGCGGGAGGGCCATCCGGGGAGCTGTTTTTT. Protein: CASSPGAGGPSGELFF.

The V call is TRBV7-9, the J call TRBJ1-5; 12 bases are shared with TRBD1. J was trimmed by 4 bases and V by 1 base; bases with no gene match: 5. The CDR3 has 17 residues. Germline loops: CDR1 SEHNR, CDR2 FQNEAQ (reference sequence). CDR3 DNA sequence: TGTGCCAGCAGCTTAGGAGGGGACAGGGGGCGAAATCAGCCCCAGCATTTT. It is translated as CASSLGGDRGRNQPQHF.

This chain joins TRBV2 and TRBJ1-5; weak D call: TRBD1 (6 bases). Per germline, CDR1 SNHLY and CDR2 FYNNEI. V was cut by 8 bases and J by 4 bases, with 21 bases left in between. The CDR3 has 16 residues. This CDR3 is CASVARGGRSNQPQHF. CDR3 bases: TGTGCCAGCGTTGCGAGGGGGGGGCGGTCGAATCAGCCCCAGCATTTT.

CDR3 nucleotide sequence: TGCGCCAGCAGCCGCGGGACACTCCCCGGGGAAGCTTTCTTT. Protein product: CASSRGTLPGEAFF. This chain connects TRBV5-1 to TRBJ1-1; D is perhaps TRBD1 (6 bases). Deletions cut 4 bases from V and 8 bases from J, with 18 bases between. The CDR3 has 14 residues. The germline CDR1 and CDR2 sequences are SGHRS and YFSETQ.

The chain has TRBV9 and TRBJ1-2; no clear D gene. The CDR3 contains 13 residues. Germline CDR1 SGDLS, CDR2 YYNGEE. Trimming took off 4 bases at V and 3 bases at J, with 10 bases between the two ends. Written as DNA, the CDR3 is TGTGCCAGCAGCCCCGCCGGGGACTATGGCTACACCTTC. This sequence encodes CASSPAGDYGYTF.

The rearrangement joins TRBV4-1 to TRBJ1-4, with D possibly TRBD1 on 6 matching bases. CDR3 length equals 16 residues. Germline-derived CDR1 and CDR2 are MGHRA and YSYEKL. Trimming pared 0 bases from V and 8 bases from J, leaving 16 bases between. CDR3 coding DNA: TGCGCCAGCAGCCAAGATGTTCAGGGGTTGAGAGAAAAACTGTTTTTT. Protein sequence: CASSQDVQGLREKLFF.

This chain joins TRBV19 and TRBJ1-6; D remains ambiguous. This CDR3 is 15 amino acids long. V lost 2 bases to trimming and J lost 13 bases, with 18 bases between them. Per the germline V gene, CDR1 is LNHDA and CDR2 is SQIVND (reference sequence). The CDR3 nucleotides read TGTGCCAGTAGTATAATCCTGACGGACCTGAGGCCCCTCCACTTT. As protein: CASSIILTDLRPLHF.

V gene TRBV19 combines with J gene TRBJ2-7, with D maybe TRBD1 (6 bases). Trimming stripped 1 base from V and 1 base from J, with 11 bases between. Germline CDR1 and CDR2: LNHDA and SQIVND (reference sequence). The CDR3 sequence is 15 residues long. CDR3 amino acids: CASSIVPGVSYEQYF. The CDR3 DNA follows: TGTGCCAGTAGTATAGTTCCAGGGGTTTCCTACGAGCAGTACTTC.